The 30 T cell receptor beta chains reported below all come from one sample, sequenced in a study of T-cell reconstitution after alpha-beta-depleted transplantation in children. It was with unique molecular identifiers that the TCRbeta library was prepared. Using its own MiXCR run on the PCR reads, TCRdb lists one record per CDR3 protein. The sample lists hundreds of thousands of distinct CDR3 sequences, more than 9% occurring once. This specimen consisted of PBMCs, obtained before TCRalphabeta/CD19-depleted stem cell transplant. Source of these receptors: a child aged 2-15 years with inherited bone marrow failure, due to receive a stem cell transplant.

This clonotype was recorded only once. The V call is TRBV28, the J call TRBJ2-7; D is perhaps TRBD1 (7 bases). The CDR3 covers 15 residues. Trimming removed 7 bases at V and 3 bases at J, with 19 bases between. Germline-derived CDR1 and CDR2 are MDHEN and SYDVKM. CDR3 in DNA: TGTGCCAGCACCCCGGGAGTAGGGGGCTACTACGAGCAGTACTTC. Residues: CASTPGVGGYYEQYF.

This clonotype was detected a few times. V gene TRBV11-2 combines with J gene TRBJ1-2, with D possibly matching TRBD1 (6 bases). V dropped 5 bases and J dropped 4 bases, with 14 bases sitting between them. The CDR3 contains 14 residues. Germline V gives CDR1 SGHAT, CDR2 FQNNGV. The CDR3 spells CASSLSGAGYGYTF. CDR3 in DNA: TGTGCCAGCAGCCTCTCGGGGGCGGGCTATGGCTACACCTTC.

This clonotype occurred a few times. This chain joins TRBV6-5 and TRBJ1-5, with TRBD1 matching 9 bases. Germline-derived CDR1 and CDR2 are MNHEY and SVGAGI. The CDR3 runs 16 residues. V lost 5 bases to trimming and J lost 6 bases; unmatched junction nucleotides: 11. The CDR3 DNA sequence: TGTGCCAGCAGTCAATACAGGGGGCGAATGGGTCAGCCCCAGCATTTT. Translation gives CASSQYRGRMGQPQHF.

This rearrangement joins TRBV6-1 to TRBJ1-1; D is uncertain. The CDR3 totals 14 residues. V was trimmed by 6 bases and J by 1 base, leaving 12 bases between them. Germline V gene sequence: CDR1 MNHNS, CDR2 SASEGT. The CDR3 protein is CASRAWTENTEAFF. Written as DNA, the CDR3 is TGTGCCAGCAGGGCCTGGACCGAGAACACTGAAGCTTTCTTT.

At least ten counts were recorded for this clonotype. The chain links TRBV4-1 to TRBJ2-1; a possible D gene is TRBD2 (5 bases). CDR1 MGHRA and CDR2 YSYEKL come from the germline V gene. The CDR3 sequence is 14 residues long. V was clipped by 3 bases and J by 2 bases, with 8 bases between them. CDR3 bases: TGCGCCAGCAGCCAGCGGGCGCCCTACAATGAGCAGTTCTTC. It specifies CASSQRAPYNEQFF.

With respect to this clonotype: The junction differs from germline at one of its ends, possibly a read error. This CDR3 reads CASSQERAIAKNIQDF. In DNA, the CDR3 is TGCGCCAGCAGCCAAGAGAGGGCGATAGCCAAAAACATTCAGGACTTC. The chain recombines TRBV4-1 with TRBJ2-4; TRBD2 might be the D (5 bases). The CDR3 covers 16 residues. Germline V gene sequence: CDR1 MGHRA, CDR2 YSYEKL.

This clonotype came up many times. V and J are TRBV12-3 or TRBV12-4 and TRBJ2-1; TRBD2 agrees at 12 bases. The CDR3 contains 16 residues. J lost 2 bases, V lost 3 bases, and 2 bases had no gene match. The CDR3: CASSFGLAGTYNEQFF. The CDR3 DNA is TGTGCCAGCAGTTTCGGACTAGCGGGAACCTACAATGAGCAGTTCTTC.

CDR3 amino acids: CASSYSGPAYEQYF. The CDR3 region has the DNA TGTGCCAGCAGTTACTCCGGGCCCGCATACGAGCAGTACTTC. This sequence joins TRBV6-2 or TRBV6-3 and TRBJ2-7, with no clear D. The CDR3 is 14 amino acids. The V end lost 0 bases, the J end lost 4 bases, and 10 bases lay between the germline ends. Germline CDR1 and CDR2: MNHEY and SVGEGT.

This clonotype was detected many times. The chain combines TRBV4-2 with TRBJ2-2; perhaps TRBD2 as D (6 bases). V was clipped by 4 bases and J by 1 base, with 16 bases between them. Germline lookup yields CDR1 LGHNA and CDR2 YNFKEQ. The CDR3 runs 17 residues. CDR3 region: CASSPAGSSVNTGELFF. CDR3 nucleotide sequence: TGTGCCAGCAGCCCGGCCGGGTCTAGCGTGAACACCGGGGAGCTGTTTTTT.

The chain recombines TRBV5-6 with TRBJ2-1, with a tentative D call TRBD1 (5 bases). In germline, CDR1 is SGHDT, CDR2 YYEEEE. Trimming stripped 4 bases from V and 9 bases from J, with 14 bases between. The CDR3 extends over 13 amino acids. The CDR3 coding sequence is TGTGCCAGCAGCCATTGGTCAGGGCTTGAGCAGTTCTTC. Amino acid sequence: CASSHWSGLEQFF.

The gene calls are TRBV20-1 and TRBJ2-3; 9 bases are a match to TRBD2. Unmatched junction bases numbered 5, after V lost 3 bases and J lost 4 bases. The CDR3 totals 14 residues. Per the germline V gene, CDR1 is DFQATT and CDR2 is SNEGSKA (reference sequence). The DNA for the CDR3 is TGCAGTGCTAGGGCGGGAGGGCCTTCAGATACGCAGTATTTT. Protein product: CSARAGGPSDTQYF.

This clonotype showed up just once. The chain couples TRBV15 to TRBJ1-1; a possible D gene is TRBD1 (5 bases). V was shortened by 2 bases and J by 6 bases, with 7 bases between the two germline ends. Germline V gene lookup returns CDR1 LNHNV and CDR2 YYDKDF (reference sequence). There are 12 residues in the CDR3. CDR3 region: CATSRPGPEAFF. DNA of the CDR3: TGTGCCACCAGCAGACCAGGGCCTGAAGCTTTCTTT.

This clonotype came up many times. The chain combines TRBV20-1 with TRBJ2-5; D is undetermined. Per the germline V gene, CDR1 is DFQATT and CDR2 is SNEGSKA (reference sequence). The CDR3 covers 13 residues. V was cut by 7 bases and J by 2 bases, with 14 bases left in between. CDR3 residues: CSVPPGPQETQYF. CDR3 in DNA: TGCAGTGTTCCCCCGGGTCCACAAGAGACCCAGTACTTC.

In its sample, this clonotype was seen many times. The chain joins TRBV9 to TRBJ2-1; 7 bases align to TRBD1. This CDR3 has 19 residues. V trimming: 0 bases; J trimming: 6 bases; junction bases outside the gene matches: 18. Germline assignment: CDR1 SGDLS and CDR2 YYNGEE. CDR3 loop: CASSVEIGGGSIRSNEQFF. The CDR3, as DNA: TGTGCCAGCAGCGTAGAGATAGGGGGCGGCAGCATTCGGAGCAATGAGCAGTTCTTC.

This clonotype has more than one count but fewer than ten. V is TRBV4-3 and J is TRBJ2-1; D unresolved. This CDR3 has 16 residues. V was pared by 0 bases and J by 0 bases, with 9 bases between. Germline V lookup: CDR1 LGHNA, CDR2 YSLEER. CDR3 sequence reads: CASSQDLPTSYNEQFF. In DNA, the CDR3 is TGCGCCAGCAGCCAAGATCTTCCGACCTCCTACAATGAGCAGTTCTTC.

In its sample, this clonotype was seen many times. The gene calls are TRBV4-1 and TRBJ1-3, with D hard to call. Germline assignment: CDR1 MGHRA and CDR2 YSYEKL. The CDR3 contains 14 residues. V lost 1 base and J 4 bases, leaving 8 bases between the germline ends. The CDR3 DNA sequence: TGCGCCAGCAGCCAAGTGCTGGTCGGAAACACCATATATTTT. This codes for CASSQVLVGNTIYF.

This chain links TRBV7-2 with TRBJ2-7, with 11 bases that match TRBD2. This CDR3 has 15 residues. Germline trimming cut 1 base from V and 3 bases from J; bases unmatched to any gene: 2. Germline-derived CDR1 and CDR2 are SGHTA and FQGNSA. In DNA, the CDR3 is TGTGCCAGCAGCTTAGTAGCGGGAGGGCACTACGAGCAGTACTTC. It specifies CASSLVAGGHYEQYF.

The J gene is TRBJ2-1, the V gene TRBV5-6; 13 bases are shared with TRBD2. This CDR3 contains 13 residues. J was trimmed by 15 bases and V by 4 bases; bases with no gene match: 7. CDR1 is SGHDT, CDR2 YYEEEE, per germline. The CDR3 sequence: CASSLRTSGSRFF. CDR3 nucleotides: TGTGCCAGCAGCCTCCGGACTAGCGGGAGCCGGTTCTTC. Drawing the rest from reference TRBV5-6 and TRBJ2-1, the complete variable domain is DAGVTQSPTHLIKTRGQQVTLRCSPKSGHDTVSWYQQALGQGPQFIFQYYEEEERQRGNFPDRFSGHQFPNYSSELNVNALLLGDSALYLCASSLRTSGSRFFGPGTRLTVL.

This clonotype was counted many times. One end of the junction is discordant with germline, which a read error may explain. V gene TRBV20-1 combines with J gene TRBJ2-7; perhaps TRBD1 as D (6 bases). CDR3 size: 14 residues. Germline V gene data show CDR1 as DFQATT and CDR2 as SNEGSKA (reference sequence). The CDR3 sequence: CSAVGEIDGTPYGF. In nucleotides, the CDR3 is TGCAGTGCTGTAGGAGAGATTGACGGGACACCCTATGGCTTC.

This clonotype was seen more than once but under ten times. This chain connects TRBV24-1 to TRBJ2-1; D tentatively reads TRBD1 or TRBD2 (6 bases each). Trimming cost V 0 bases and J 0 bases, with 23 bases left between them. The V gene's germline CDR1 is KGHDR and CDR2 SFDVKD. The CDR3 has 21 amino acids. The CDR3 reads CATSDLGRGGTSRSSYNEQFF. CDR3 nucleotides: TGTGCCACCAGTGATTTGGGAAGAGGGGGTACTAGCCGGAGCTCCTACAATGAGCAGTTCTTC.

V gene TRBV30 combines with J gene TRBJ2-1; possible D gene TRBD2, 5 bases. V was shortened by 0 bases and J by 0 bases, with 12 bases between the two germline ends. The CDR3 has 16 residues. In germline, CDR1 is GTSNPN, CDR2 SVGIG (reference sequence). The CDR3 nucleotides are TGTGCCTGGAGTGTATTACCGGGGAGCTCCTACAATGAGCAGTTCTTC. Translation: CAWSVLPGSSYNEQFF.

This clonotype was seen at least ten times. This chain connects TRBV4-3 to TRBJ2-2; D is uncertain. Germline values: CDR1 LGHNA, CDR2 YSLEER. This CDR3 has 14 amino acids. Trimming shortened V by 0 bases and J by 9 bases, and 11 bases separated the two germline ends. CDR3: CASSQDGRAWELFF. The CDR3 DNA is TGCGCCAGCAGCCAAGATGGTCGGGCCTGGGAGCTGTTTTTT.

In this sample, this clonotype turned up many times. V usage is TRBV15 and J usage is TRBJ2-7; a possible D gene is TRBD1 (5 bases). The CDR3 runs to 18 residues. The V end lost 0 bases, the J end lost 0 bases, and 18 bases lay between the germline ends. The V gene's germline CDR1 is LNHNV and CDR2 YYDKDF (reference sequence). The CDR3 spells CATSRDKGEQPISYEQYF. Written as DNA, the CDR3 is TGTGCCACCAGCAGAGATAAAGGGGAACAGCCGATCTCCTACGAGCAGTACTTC.

This clonotype was detected many times. J is TRBJ2-5 and V is TRBV20-1; 10 bases line up with TRBD2. The length of the CDR3 is 15 residues. J lost 5 bases, V lost 3 bases, and 9 bases had no gene match. Per the germline V gene, CDR1 is DFQATT and CDR2 is SNEGSKA (reference sequence). The CDR3 region is CSASGLAGDQETQYF. The DNA of the CDR3 is TGCAGTGCTAGTGGTCTAGCGGGAGATCAGGAGACCCAGTACTTC.

This clonotype occurred many times. This chain links TRBV29-1 with TRBJ2-7; D might be TRBD2 (6 bases). This CDR3 is built from 12 residues. Germline V gives CDR1 SQVTM, CDR2 ANQGSEA. Between the trimmed V and J ends, which lost 5 bases and 2 bases, there was a span of 10 bases. In DNA, the CDR3 is TGCAGCGTTTATCGGGGGACCTACGAGCAGTACTTC. Translation: CSVYRGTYEQYF.

The chain has TRBV5-4 and TRBJ2-1, with 7 bases that match TRBD2. This CDR3 is built from 16 residues. Germline CDR1 reads SGHNT; CDR2 reads YYREEE (reference sequence). The ends lost 4 bases at V and 8 bases at J; junction bases unmatched: 15. CDR3 in amino acids: CASSPPAGAHQDEQFF. In DNA form, the CDR3 reads TGTGCCAGCAGCCCCCCTGCGGGAGCCCACCAAGATGAGCAGTTCTTC. Variable domain in full (rest from reference TRBV5-4 and TRBJ2-1): ETGVTQSPTHLIKTRGQQVTLRCSSQSGHNTVSWYQQALGQGPQFIFQYYREEENGRGNFPPRFSGLQFPNYSSELNVNALELDDSALYLCASSPPAGAHQDEQFFGPGTRLTVL.

Many counts were recorded for this clonotype. The V and J genes are TRBV25-1 and TRBJ1-4; no definite D call. CDR1 is MGHDK and CDR2 is SYGVNS in the germline V gene. This CDR3 region has 16 residues. The germline V and J ends were trimmed by 1 base and 7 bases, with 16 bases remaining between them. Written as DNA, the CDR3 is TGTGCCAGCAGTGAATCTGCGGCGCGGCGAATTGAAAAACTGTTTTTT. Translating it yields CASSESAARRIEKLFF.

In this sample, this clonotype turned up a few times. The V and J genes are TRBV4-3 and TRBJ1-6, with D possibly TRBD1 on 5 matching bases. From germline, CDR1 is LGHNA and CDR2 YSLEER. V lost 0 bases and J 4 bases, leaving 13 bases between the germline ends. The CDR3 sequence is 17 residues long. CDR3 DNA: TGCGCCAGCAGCCAAGAAAGAAATAGACAGTATAATTCACCCCTCCACTTT. Its protein product is CASSQERNRQYNSPLHF.

This clonotype was observed many times. The genes are TRBV12-3 or TRBV12-4 and TRBJ2-7; no clear D. The CDR3 length is 15 residues. Trimming left V 5 bases short and J 0 bases short, with 14 bases between. CDR3 region: CASSLDSFFSYEQYF. DNA of the CDR3: TGTGCCAGCAGTCTCGATTCGTTTTTCTCCTACGAGCAGTACTTC.

This clonotype was detected a few times. The chain employs TRBV19 and TRBJ1-4, with D maybe TRBD1 (5 bases). The CDR3 runs to 15 residues. Germline V gene sequence: CDR1 LNHDA, CDR2 SQIVND (reference sequence). This CDR3 reads CATAPGWSTNEKLFF. CDR3 bases: TGTGCAACGGCGCCAGGGTGGTCCACTAATGAAAAACTGTTTTTT.